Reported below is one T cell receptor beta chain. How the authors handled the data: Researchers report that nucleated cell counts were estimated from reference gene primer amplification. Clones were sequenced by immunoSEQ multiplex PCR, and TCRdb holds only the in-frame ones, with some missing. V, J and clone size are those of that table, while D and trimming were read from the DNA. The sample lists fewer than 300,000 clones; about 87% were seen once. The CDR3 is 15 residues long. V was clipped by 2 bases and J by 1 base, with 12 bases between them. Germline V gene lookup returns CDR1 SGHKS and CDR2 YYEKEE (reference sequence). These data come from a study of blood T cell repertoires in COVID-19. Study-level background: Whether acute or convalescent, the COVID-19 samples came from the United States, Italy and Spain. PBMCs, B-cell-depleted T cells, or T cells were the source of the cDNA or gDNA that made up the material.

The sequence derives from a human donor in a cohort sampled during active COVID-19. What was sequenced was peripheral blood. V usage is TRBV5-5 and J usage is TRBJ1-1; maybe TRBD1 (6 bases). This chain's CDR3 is CASSLTDSSNTEAFF. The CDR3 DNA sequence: TGTGCCAGCAGCTTAACGGACAGTTCGAACACTGAAGCTTTCTTT.